Described below is a single TCR beta chain sequence and its context. This sample is drawn from a study of CD8 T cells in Susac syndrome. This CDR3 has 14 residues. Germline V gene sequence: CDR1 SGHTA, CDR2 FQGNSA. The V gene lost 5 bases and the J gene lost 1 base, with 11 bases spanning the gap. The authors reverse transcribed roughly 0.5 to 1 ug RNA with random hexamers. TCR beta CDR3 was amplified by immunoSEQ multiplex PCR. This amplification extended across 54 Vbeta and 13 Jbeta segments. TCRdb itself ran the immunoSEQ multiplex PCR reads through MiXCR, one entry per CDR3 protein. The sample includes roughly 120,000 distinct CDR3 sequences, 93% of them seen just once. The authors sequenced TCR beta from blood CD8+ and CD4+ T cells. The multiple sclerosis controls, all treatment-naive patients, had relapsing-remitting disease that was stable or active.

This sequence joins TRBV7-2 and TRBJ1-1, with TRBD1 as a possible D gene (6 bases). The sequence was collected from a human donor with multiple sclerosis. Sequences were obtained from CD4+ T cells from PBMCs. In DNA form, the CDR3 reads TGTGCCAGCAGCGCGGGACAACCGAACACTGAAGCTTTCTTT. Protein sequence: CASSAGQPNTEAFF.